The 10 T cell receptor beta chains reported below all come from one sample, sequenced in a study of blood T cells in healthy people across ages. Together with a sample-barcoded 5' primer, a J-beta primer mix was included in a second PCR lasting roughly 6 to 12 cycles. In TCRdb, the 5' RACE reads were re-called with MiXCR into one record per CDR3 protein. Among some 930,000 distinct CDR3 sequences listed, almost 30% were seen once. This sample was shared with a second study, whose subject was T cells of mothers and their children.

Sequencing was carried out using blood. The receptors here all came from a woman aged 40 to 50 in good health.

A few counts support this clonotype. The CDR3 DNA is TGTGCCTGCAACTGGGTTGGGCGAGATGAAGCTTTCTTT. Translated: CACNWVGRDEAFF. The rearrangement uses TRBV12-3 or TRBV12-4 and TRBJ1-1, with D unclear. V was cut by 11 bases and J by 7 bases, with 20 bases left in between. This CDR3 region has 13 residues.

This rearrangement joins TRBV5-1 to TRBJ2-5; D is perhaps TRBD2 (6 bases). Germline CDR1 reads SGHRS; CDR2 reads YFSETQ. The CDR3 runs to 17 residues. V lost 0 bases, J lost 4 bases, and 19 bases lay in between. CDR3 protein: CASSLARAHGGRETQYF. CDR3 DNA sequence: TGCGCCAGCAGCTTGGCCAGGGCGCATGGAGGGCGAGAGACCCAGTACTTC.

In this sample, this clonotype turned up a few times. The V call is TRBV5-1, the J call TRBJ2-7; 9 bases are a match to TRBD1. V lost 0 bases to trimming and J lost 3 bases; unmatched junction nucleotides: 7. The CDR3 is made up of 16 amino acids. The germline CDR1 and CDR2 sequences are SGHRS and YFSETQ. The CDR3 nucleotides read TGCGCCAGCAGCTTGGGGTGGACAGGGGAGGTCTACGAGCAGTACTTC. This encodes CASSLGWTGEVYEQYF. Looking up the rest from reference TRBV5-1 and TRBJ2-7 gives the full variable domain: KAGVTQTPRYLIKTRGQQVTLSCSPISGHRSVSWYQQTPGQGLQFLFEYFSETQRNKGNFPGRFSGRQFSNSRSEMNVSTLELGDSALYLCASSLGWTGEVYEQYFGPGTRLTVT.

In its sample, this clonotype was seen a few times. The CDR3 DNA is TGCGCCAGCAGCTCCCAGCGGGGAGGGGGTTTTCTTAACTATGGCTACACCTTC. This translates into CASSSQRGGGFLNYGYTF. This chain connects TRBV4-1 to TRBJ1-2, with a weak D call TRBD1 (6 bases). The CDR3 length is 18 residues. The V and J ends lost 5 bases and 1 base respectively, with 23 bases between them. CDR1 is MGHRA, CDR2 YSYEKL, per germline.

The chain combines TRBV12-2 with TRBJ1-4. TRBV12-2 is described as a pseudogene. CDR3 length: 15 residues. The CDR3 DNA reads TGTGCAAGTCGCTTAGATGGGAGGTTCTATGAAAAACTGTTTTTT. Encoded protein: CASRLDGRFYEKLFF.

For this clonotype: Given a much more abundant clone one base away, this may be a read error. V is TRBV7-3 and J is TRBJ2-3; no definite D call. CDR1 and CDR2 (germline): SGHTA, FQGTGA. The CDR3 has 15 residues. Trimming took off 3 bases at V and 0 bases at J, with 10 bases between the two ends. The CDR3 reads CASSLRGYSTDTQYF. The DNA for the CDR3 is TGTGCCAGCAGCTTGCGCGGTTACAGCACAGATACGCAGTATTTT.

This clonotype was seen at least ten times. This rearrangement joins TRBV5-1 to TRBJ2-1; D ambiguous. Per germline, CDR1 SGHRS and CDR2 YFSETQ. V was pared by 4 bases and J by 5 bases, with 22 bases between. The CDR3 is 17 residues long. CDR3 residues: CASSQLAGSISNNEQFF. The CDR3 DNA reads TGCGCCAGCAGCCAGTTGGCCGGGTCTATCTCTAACAATGAGCAGTTCTTC.

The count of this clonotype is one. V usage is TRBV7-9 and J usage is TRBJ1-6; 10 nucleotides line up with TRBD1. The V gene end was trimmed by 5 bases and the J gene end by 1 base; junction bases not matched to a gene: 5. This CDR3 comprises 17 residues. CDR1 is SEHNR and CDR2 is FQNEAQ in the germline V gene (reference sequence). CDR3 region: CASSARQGASYNSPLHF. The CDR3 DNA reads TGTGCCAGCAGCGCCCGACAGGGGGCTTCCTATAATTCACCCCTCCACTTT.

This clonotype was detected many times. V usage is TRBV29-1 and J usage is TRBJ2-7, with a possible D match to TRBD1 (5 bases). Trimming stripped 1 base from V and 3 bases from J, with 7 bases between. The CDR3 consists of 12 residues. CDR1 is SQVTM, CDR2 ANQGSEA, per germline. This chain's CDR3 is CSVEGQGYEQYF. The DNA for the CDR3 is TGCAGCGTTGAAGGGCAGGGCTACGAGCAGTACTTC.

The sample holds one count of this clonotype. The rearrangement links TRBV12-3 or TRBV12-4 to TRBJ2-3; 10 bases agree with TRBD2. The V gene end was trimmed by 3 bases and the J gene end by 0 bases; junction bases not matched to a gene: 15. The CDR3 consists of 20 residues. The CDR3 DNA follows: TGTGCCAGCAGTTTTCGGGCTAGCGGGGGACCTACTACTAGCACAGATACGCAGTATTTT. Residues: CASSFRASGGPTTSTDTQYF.